These T cell receptor beta chains were read from a single sample in a study of cytomegalovirus exposure and HLA in healthy donors. Assay: immunoSEQ multiplex PCR; the TCRdb copy retains only in-frame clones and omits some. In the table there are approximately 190,000 clones, about nine tenths of which are singletons. The sequenced material came from PBMCs. These receptors were obtained from a young man in good health and CMV-seronegative. The CDR3 runs from the conserved cysteine through the conserved F or W. The D gene is left open where the match is weak. Expanded clones get a size class; other rows say once, few or many, or leave the size out.

d_gene | j_gene | v_gene | abundance | CDR3aa | CDR3nt
- | TRBJ2-6 | TRBV6-5 | - | CASRKDSSGANVLTF | TGTGCCAGCAGGAAAGACAGCTCTGGGGCCAACGTCCTGACTTTC
TRBD1 | TRBJ1-2 | TRBV11-2 | - | CASSSFRQGFYGYTF | TGTGCCAGCAGCTCTTTCCGACAGGGCTTCTATGGCTACACCTTC
- | TRBJ2-2 | TRBV19 | - | CASSNGRFGAGELFF | TGTGCCAGTAGTAATGGGAGGTTTGGAGCCGGGGAGCTGTTTTTT
- | TRBJ2-7 | TRBV7-6 | few | CASSLEAARGYEQYF | TGTGCCAGCAGCTTAGAAGCAGCCCGGGGCTACGAGCAGTACTTC
TRBD1 | TRBJ2-1 | TRBV4-3 | - | CASSPVGTELDNEQFF | TGCGCCAGCAGCCCTGTCGGGACAGAGCTAGACAATGAGCAGTTCTTC
TRBD1 | TRBJ2-3 | TRBV5-1 | - | CATNSGTGTDTQYF | TGCGCCACTAATTCCGGGACAGGGACAGATACGCAGTATTTT
TRBD1 | TRBJ2-1 | TRBV18 | - | CASSRQGALNEQFF | TGTGCCAGCTCCAGACAGGGGGCATTAAATGAGCAGTTCTTC
- | TRBJ2-7 | TRBV9 | once | CASSVGQGASYEQYF | TGTGCCAGCAGCGTAGGGCAGGGTGCCTCCTACGAGCAGTACTTC
- | TRBJ2-2 | TRBV7-8 | few | CASSFADTGELFF | TGTGCCAGCAGCTTTGCAGACACCGGGGAGCTGTTTTTT
TRBD1 | TRBJ1-1 | TRBV28 | - | CASSPGQGGGTEAFF | TGTGCCAGCAGCCCGGGACAGGGGGGAGGCACTGAAGCTTTCTTT
TRBD2 | TRBJ2-7 | TRBV15 | - | CATSREGGTSGVYEQYF | TGTGCCACCAGCAGAGAAGGGGGGACTAGCGGGGTCTACGAGCAGTACTTC
TRBD1 | TRBJ1-4 | TRBV7-2 | - | CASRPGTGNEKLFF | TGTGCCAGCAGACCCGGGACAGGAAATGAAAAACTGTTTTTT
- | TRBJ1-1 | TRBV5-1 | - | CASSLEGAGEAFF | TGCGCCAGCAGCTTGGAGGGAGCCGGGGAGGCTTTCTTT
TRBD1 | TRBJ1-6 | TRBV7-9 | - | CASSPGQGSNSPLHF | TGTGCCAGCAGCCCAGGACAGGGGAGTAATTCACCCCTCCACTTT
- | TRBJ1-2 | TRBV7-2 | - | CASSLGATGHYGYTF | TGTGCCAGCAGCTTAGGAGCAACAGGACACTATGGCTACACCTTC
TRBD1 | TRBJ2-5 | TRBV4-2 | once | CASSQFRGGTGVFVGETQYF | TGTGCCAGCAGCCAATTCCGGGGGGGGACAGGGGTGTTTGTAGGAGAGACCCAGTACTTC
TRBD1 | TRBJ2-1 | TRBV5-5 | once | CASSIEGTVSEQFF | TGTGCCAGCAGCATAGAAGGGACAGTCAGTGAGCAGTTCTTC
- | TRBJ2-1 | TRBV6-6 | - | CASSRTSRGGGDEQFF | TGTGCCAGCAGCCGAACTTCAAGGGGGGGTGGGGATGAGCAGTTCTTC
TRBD1 | TRBJ1-2 | TRBV4-1 | - | CASSPRQGSTNYGYTF | TGCGCCAGCAGCCCACGACAGGGTTCTACCAACTATGGCTACACCTTC
- | TRBJ2-3 | TRBV5-1 | - | CASSLDAVTDTQYF | TGCGCCAGCAGCTTGGATGCGGTCACAGATACGCAGTATTTT
TRBD2 | TRBJ2-7 | TRBV7-2 | - | CASSLSGGDMYEQYF | TGTGCCAGCAGCTTAAGCGGGGGGGATATGTACGAGCAGTACTTC
TRBD2 | TRBJ2-1 | TRBV2 | - | CASSPPRPGLATNEQFF | TGTGCCAGCAGCCCACCCAGACCGGGACTAGCTACAAATGAGCAGTTCTTC
- | TRBJ2-2 | TRBV2 | - | CASPGTLNTGELFF | TGTGCCAGCCCCGGGACTCTTAACACCGGGGAGCTGTTTTTT
TRBD2 | TRBJ2-1 | TRBV4-2 | once | CASSQGPRTSGANEQFF | TGTGCCAGCAGCCAAGGACCCCGGACTAGCGGGGCCAATGAGCAGTTCTTC
TRBD2 | TRBJ2-5 | TRBV5-5 | - | CASSLGAAGVGETQYF | TGTGCCAGCAGCTTGGGGGCAGCGGGGGTCGGAGAGACCCAGTACTTC
- | TRBJ1-5 | TRBV28 | - | CASSLLPRLPNSNQPQHF | TGTGCCAGCAGTTTACTACCTCGTCTCCCTAATAGCAATCAGCCCCAGCATTTT
- | TRBJ1-1 | TRBV28 | - | CASSSTGILGNTEAFF | TGTGCCAGCAGTTCAACAGGGATCCTCGGAAACACTGAAGCTTTCTTT
- | TRBJ2-7 | TRBV25-1 | once | CASSDSSYEQYF | TGTGCCAGCAGTGACTCCTCCTACGAGCAGTACTTC
TRBD1 | TRBJ2-7 | TRBV7-8 | - | CASSSLSGQGRASVNDEQYF | TGTGCCAGCAGCTCCCTGTCCGGACAGGGGAGGGCTAGCGTGAATGACGAGCAGTACTTC
TRBD2 | TRBJ2-3 | TRBV5-1 | - | CASSPTSGGFADTQYF | TGCGCCAGCAGCCCCACTAGCGGGGGGTTTGCAGATACGCAGTATTTT
- | TRBJ2-2 | TRBV7-9 | - | CSSSLLDVGAGELFF | TGTTCCAGCAGCTTATTGGACGTAGGGGCTGGGGAGCTGTTTTTT
TRBD2 | TRBJ2-1 | TRBV9 | - | CASSVGLAGQMSYNEQFF | TGTGCCAGCAGCGTAGGACTAGCGGGACAGATGTCCTACAATGAGCAGTTCTTC
- | TRBJ1-5 | TRBV5-8 | - | CASSLGEASNQPQHF | TGTGCCAGCAGCTTAGGAGAGGCAAGCAATCAGCCCCAGCATTTT
TRBD2 | TRBJ2-5 | TRBV7-8 | - | CASSLDWSGSGETQYF | TGTGCCAGCAGCTTAGATTGGAGCGGGAGTGGCGAGACCCAGTACTTC
- | TRBJ2-1 | TRBV28 | - | CASSLETYNEQFF | TGTGCCAGCAGTCTTGAGACCTACAATGAGCAGTTCTTC
- | TRBJ2-6 | TRBV9 | - | CASSVTGANVLTF | TGTGCCAGCTCAGTCACTGGGGCCAACGTCCTGACTTTC
- | TRBJ1-5 | TRBV7-9 | - | CASSLVGAGNQPQHF | TGTGCCAGCAGCTTAGTGGGGGCCGGGAATCAGCCCCAGCATTTT
TRBD1 | TRBJ2-3 | TRBV25-1 | - | CASSDHKQGETDTQYF | TGTGCCAGCAGTGATCATAAACAGGGGGAAACAGATACGCAGTATTTT
- | TRBJ2-7 | TRBV7-9 | - | CASSRQSPEQYF | TGTGCCAGCAGCCGACAGTCCCCCGAGCAGTACTTC
- | TRBJ2-3 | TRBV27 | - | CASSLSLGLTDTQYF | TGTGCCAGCAGTTTATCGCTTGGGCTAACAGATACGCAGTATTTT
TRBD2 | TRBJ2-7 | TRBV7-2 | once | CASSLSVTSGALEQYF | TGTGCCAGCAGCTTAAGTGTAACTAGCGGGGCCCTCGAGCAGTACTTC
TRBD1 | TRBJ2-7 | TRBV9 | - | CASSTEGQGFYEQYF | TGTGCCAGCAGTACTGAAGGACAGGGTTTTTACGAGCAGTACTTC
- | TRBJ1-1 | TRBV7-2 | - | CASTQGAATEAFF | TGTGCCAGTACTCAGGGCGCGGCCACTGAAGCTTTCTTT
- | TRBJ2-7 | TRBV5-6 | - | CASSPTYDYEQYF | TGTGCCAGCAGCCCCACTTACGACTACGAGCAGTACTTC
- | TRBJ2-1 | TRBV7-9 | - | CASSLGQGSYNEQFF | TGTGCCAGCAGCTTAGGGCAGGGGTCCTACAATGAGCAGTTCTTC
- | TRBJ2-7 | TRBV6-1 | once | CASSEAPVPSYEQYF | TGTGCCAGCAGTGAAGCTCCTGTCCCCTCCTACGAGCAGTACTTC
- | TRBJ2-5 | TRBV14 | - | CASSQVPFRTQYF | TGTGCCAGCAGCCAAGTCCCGTTTCGGACCCAGTACTTC
- | TRBJ1-3 | TRBV15 | - | CATSRAQASGNTIYF | TGTGCCACCAGCAGAGCACAGGCCTCTGGAAACACCATATATTTT
- | TRBJ2-7 | TRBV7-9 | - | CASSFISGDEQYF | TGTGCCAGCAGCTTTATTTCAGGGGACGAGCAGTACTTC
TRBD1 | TRBJ1-2 | TRBV5-5 | - | CASSPRTGGFANYGYTF | TGTGCCAGCAGCCCTCGGACAGGGGGCTTTGCTAACTATGGCTACACCTTC
- | TRBJ1-1 | TRBV5-1 | - | CASARRTAAEAFF | TGCGCCAGCGCCAGGAGGACAGCCGCTGAAGCTTTCTTT
- | TRBJ2-1 | TRBV5-4 | - | CASSLGGVLVNEQFF | TGTGCCAGCAGCTTGGGGGGGGTTCTTGTAAATGAGCAGTTCTTC
- | TRBJ2-6 | TRBV27 | - | CASSPKPLRGSSGANVLTF | TGTGCCAGCAGTCCGAAACCTTTAAGGGGATCCTCTGGGGCCAACGTCCTGACTTTC
TRBD1 | TRBJ2-4 | TRBV5-8 | - | CASSDRVAKNIQYF | TGTGCCAGCAGCGACAGGGTGGCCAAAAACATTCAGTACTTC
- | TRBJ1-1 | TRBV28 | - | CASSPPGIAEAFF | TGTGCCAGCAGTCCCCCCGGTATTGCTGAAGCTTTCTTT
- | TRBJ2-7 | TRBV6-1 | - | CASSEFRSLSYEQYF | TGTGCCAGCAGCGAATTTCGATCCTTGAGCTACGAGCAGTACTTC
- | TRBJ1-5 | TRBV12-5 | - | CASGLVRRQGLPGQPQHF | TGTGCTAGTGGTTTGGTACGGCGTCAGGGTCTACCGGGTCAGCCCCAGCATTTT
- | TRBJ1-3 | TRBV7-2 | once | CASSLAQSGAGNTIYF | TGTGCCAGCAGCTTAGCGCAGTCAGGTGCTGGAAACACCATATATTTT
- | TRBJ1-1 | TRBV10-1 | - | CASSAAEGWFTEAFF | TGCGCCAGCAGCGCCGCGGAGGGTTGGTTCACTGAAGCTTTCTTT